The 8 T cell receptor beta chains reported below all come from one sample, sequenced in a study of T cells expressing NK-cell markers. TCRdb re-called the 5' RACE reads and shows each CDR3 protein once, DNA omitted. The sample includes 160,000 or so distinct CDR3 sequences. Sequencing input: blood T cells: a sorted CD56 or NKG2C T cell subset, CD4+ or CD8+ T cells, or bulk PBMC T cells (not recorded which). Source of these receptors: a woman aged 18 to 75 in good health.

V and J are TRBV7-2 and TRBJ2-3; TCRdb's D gene call, TRBD2, goes unchecked for lack of DNA. This CDR3 region has 17 residues. Germline lookup yields CDR1 SGHTA and CDR2 FQGNSA. The CDR3 spells CASREGLAGLYTDTQYF.

The rearrangement links TRBV29-1 to TRBJ1-5; without DNA, the TCRdb call of TRBD1 cannot be checked. The CDR3 extends over 11 amino acids. CDR1 is SQVTM, CDR2 ANQGSEA, per germline. CDR3 sequence: CSASDRGPQHF.

The V gene is TRBV20-1, the J gene TRBJ2-7; the D call from TCRdb, TRBD2, cannot be confirmed without DNA. The CDR3 is 16 amino acids. Germline assignment: CDR1 DFQATT and CDR2 SNEGSKA (reference sequence). The CDR3: CSASQLTSGLSYEQYF.

The CDR3 sequence: CASRDIQGQPQHF. The gene calls are TRBV6-1 and TRBJ1-5; the TRBD1 assignment by TCRdb is unverifiable without DNA. There are 13 residues in the CDR3. The germline CDR1 and CDR2 sequences are MNHNS and SASEGT.

The genes are TRBV5-1 and TRBJ2-1. Germline V CDR1 and CDR2: SGHRS, YFSETQ. The CDR3 sequence is 16 residues long. The CDR3 protein is CASSVTGTTSYNEQFF.

The chain has TRBV7-9 and TRBJ2-1; without DNA, the TCRdb call of TRBD2 cannot be checked. CDR1 SEHNR and CDR2 FQNEAQ come from the germline V gene (reference sequence). The CDR3 is made up of 17 amino acids. The CDR3 protein is CASSPLGLALSYNEQFF. The full variable domain, rest sourced from reference TRBV7-9 and TRBJ2-1, is DTGVSQNPRHKITKRGQNVTFRCDPISEHNRLYWYRQTLGQGPEFLTYFQNEAQLEKSRLLSDRFSAERPKGSFSTLEIQRTEQGDSAMYLCASSPLGLALSYNEQFFGPGTRLTVL.

J is TRBJ2-5 and V is TRBV27; TCRdb outputs TRBD1, but without DNA this stays unchecked. This CDR3 spans 13 amino acids. Germline assignment: CDR1 MNHEY and CDR2 SMNVEV (reference sequence). The CDR3 sequence: CASSLTAEETQYF.

The V call is TRBV6-1, the J call TRBJ2-3. The CDR3 length is 13 residues. The germline V gene has CDR1 MNHNS and CDR2 SASEGT. Here the CDR3 reads CASSQAHTDTQYF.